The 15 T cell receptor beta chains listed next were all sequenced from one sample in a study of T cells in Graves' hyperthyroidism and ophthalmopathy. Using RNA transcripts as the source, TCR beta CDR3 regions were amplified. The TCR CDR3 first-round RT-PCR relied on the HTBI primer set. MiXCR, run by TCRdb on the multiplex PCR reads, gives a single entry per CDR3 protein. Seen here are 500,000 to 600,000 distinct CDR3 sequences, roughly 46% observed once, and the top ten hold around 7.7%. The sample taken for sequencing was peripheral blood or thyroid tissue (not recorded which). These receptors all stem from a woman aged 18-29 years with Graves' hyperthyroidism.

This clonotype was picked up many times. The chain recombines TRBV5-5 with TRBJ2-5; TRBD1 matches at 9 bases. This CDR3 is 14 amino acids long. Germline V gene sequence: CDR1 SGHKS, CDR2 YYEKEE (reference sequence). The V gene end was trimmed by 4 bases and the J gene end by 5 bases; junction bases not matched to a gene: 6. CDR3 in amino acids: CASSGGTGLETQYF. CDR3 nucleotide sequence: TGTGCCAGCAGCGGCGGGACAGGGCTTGAGACCCAGTACTTC.

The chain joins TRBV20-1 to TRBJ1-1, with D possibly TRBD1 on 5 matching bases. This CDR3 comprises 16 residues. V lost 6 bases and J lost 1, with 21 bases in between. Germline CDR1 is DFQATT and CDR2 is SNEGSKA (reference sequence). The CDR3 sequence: CSAGDGQGAGNTEAFF. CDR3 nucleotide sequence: TGCAGTGCCGGGGATGGGCAGGGCGCAGGGAACACTGAAGCTTTCTTT.

The CDR3 DNA follows: TGTGCCAGCACCACAGGGCGCAGTGGCTACACCTTC. Amino acid sequence: CASTTGRSGYTF. The chain recombines TRBV6-5 with TRBJ1-2; D possibly corresponds to TRBD1 (6 bases). V lost 7 bases and J lost 7, with 13 bases in between. CDR1 and CDR2 (germline): MNHEY, SVGAGI. The CDR3 has 12 residues.

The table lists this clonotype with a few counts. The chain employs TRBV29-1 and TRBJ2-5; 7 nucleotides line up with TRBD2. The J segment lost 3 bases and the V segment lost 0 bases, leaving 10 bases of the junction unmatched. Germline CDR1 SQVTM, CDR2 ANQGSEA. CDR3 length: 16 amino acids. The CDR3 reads CSVEDPTSPGKETQYF. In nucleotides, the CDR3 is TGCAGCGTTGAAGATCCGACTAGCCCGGGTAAAGAGACCCAGTACTTC.

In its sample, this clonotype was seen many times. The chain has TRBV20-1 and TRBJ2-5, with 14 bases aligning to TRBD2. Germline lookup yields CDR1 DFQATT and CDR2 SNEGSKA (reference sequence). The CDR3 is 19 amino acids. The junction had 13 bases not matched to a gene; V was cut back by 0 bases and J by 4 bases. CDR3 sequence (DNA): TGCAGTGCTAGAGATCTTCCGGGACTAGCGGGAGTCGGGCGAGAGACCCAGTACTTC. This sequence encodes CSARDLPGLAGVGRETQYF.

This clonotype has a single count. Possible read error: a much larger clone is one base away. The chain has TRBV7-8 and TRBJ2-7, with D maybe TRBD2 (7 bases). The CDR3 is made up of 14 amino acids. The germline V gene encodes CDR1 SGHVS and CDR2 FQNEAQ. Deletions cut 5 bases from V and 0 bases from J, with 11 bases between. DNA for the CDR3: TGTGCCAGCAGCCAAGGGGGGGGCTCCTACGAGCAGTACTTC. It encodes CASSQGGGSYEQYF.

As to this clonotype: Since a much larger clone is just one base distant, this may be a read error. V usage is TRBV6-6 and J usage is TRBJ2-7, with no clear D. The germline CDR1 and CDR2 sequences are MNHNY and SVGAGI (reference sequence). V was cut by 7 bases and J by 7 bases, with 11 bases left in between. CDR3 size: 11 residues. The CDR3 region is CASKVLGEQYF. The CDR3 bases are TGTGCCAGCAAGGTCCTTGGGGAGCAGTACTTC.

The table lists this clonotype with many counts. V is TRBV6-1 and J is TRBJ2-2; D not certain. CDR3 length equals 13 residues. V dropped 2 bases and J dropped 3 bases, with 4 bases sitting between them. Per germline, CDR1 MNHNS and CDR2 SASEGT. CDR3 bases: TGTGCCAGCAGTGAACTGGACACCGGGGAGCTGTTTTTT. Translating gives CASSELDTGELFF.

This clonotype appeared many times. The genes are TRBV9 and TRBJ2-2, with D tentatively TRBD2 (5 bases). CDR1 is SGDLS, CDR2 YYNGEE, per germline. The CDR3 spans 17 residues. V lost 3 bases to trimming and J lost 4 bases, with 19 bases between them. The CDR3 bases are TGTGCCAGCAGCGCCTTTCTGGCGGGCCTTGGCACCGGGGAGCTGTTTTTT. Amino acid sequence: CASSAFLAGLGTGELFF.

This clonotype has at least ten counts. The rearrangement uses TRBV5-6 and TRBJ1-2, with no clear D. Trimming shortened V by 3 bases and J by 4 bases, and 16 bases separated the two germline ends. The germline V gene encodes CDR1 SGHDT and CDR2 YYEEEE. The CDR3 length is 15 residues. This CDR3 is CASSSRVKTFYGYTF. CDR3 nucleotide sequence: TGTGCCAGCAGCTCCCGGGTGAAGACATTCTATGGCTACACCTTC. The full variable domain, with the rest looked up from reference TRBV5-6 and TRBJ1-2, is DAGVTQSPTHLIKTRGQQVTLRCSPKSGHDTVSWYQQALGQGPQFIFQYYEEEERQRGNFPDRFSGHQFPNYSSELNVNALLLGDSALYLCASSSRVKTFYGYTFGSGTRLTVV.

CDR3 sequence (DNA): TGCAGTGCCAGCAGCCCGGACAGGGAGGCTAACTATGGCTACACCTTC. Translation gives CSASSPDREANYGYTF. This chain uses TRBV20-1 with TRBJ1-2; 8 bases align to TRBD1. J lost 0 bases, V lost 6 bases, and 12 bases had no gene match. This CDR3 is built from 16 residues. Germline-derived CDR1 and CDR2 are DFQATT and SNEGSKA (reference sequence).

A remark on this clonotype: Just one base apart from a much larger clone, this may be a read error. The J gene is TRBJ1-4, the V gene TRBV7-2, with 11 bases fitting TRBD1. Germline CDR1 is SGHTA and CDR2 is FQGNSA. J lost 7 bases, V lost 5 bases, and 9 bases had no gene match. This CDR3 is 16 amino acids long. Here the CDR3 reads CASSQDRDRGFEKLFF. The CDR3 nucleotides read TGTGCCAGCAGCCAAGACCGGGACAGGGGGTTTGAAAAACTGTTTTTT. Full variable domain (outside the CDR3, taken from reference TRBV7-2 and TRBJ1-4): GAGVSQSPSNKVTEKGKDVELRCDPISGHTALYWYRQSLGQGLEFLIYFQGNSAPDKSGLPSDRFSAERTGGSVSTLTIQRTQQEDSAVYLCASSQDRDRGFEKLFFGSGTQLSVL.

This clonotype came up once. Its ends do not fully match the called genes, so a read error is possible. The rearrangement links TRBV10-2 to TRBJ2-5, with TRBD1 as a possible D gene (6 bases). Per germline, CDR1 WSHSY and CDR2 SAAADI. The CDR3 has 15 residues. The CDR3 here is CASSESDWGQEAQCF. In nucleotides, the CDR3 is TGCGCCAGCAGTGAGTCGGACTGGGGACAAGAGGCCCAGTGCTTC.

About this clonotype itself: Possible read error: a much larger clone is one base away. In DNA form, the CDR3 reads TGTGCCAGCAGTGCTCGCGGACAGAGTGGCAATCAGCCCCAGCATTTT. Protein sequence: CASSARGQSGNQPQHF. J is TRBJ1-5 and V is TRBV2; a weak D match, TRBD1 (6 bases). The ends were cut back, 4 bases at V and 2 bases at J, with 15 bases in the middle. CDR3 length equals 16 residues. Germline V CDR1 and CDR2: SNHLY, FYNNEI.

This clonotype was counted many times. CDR3 residues: CSVEEGDYGYTF. In nucleotides, the CDR3 is TGCAGCGTTGAAGAGGGGGACTATGGCTACACCTTC. This rearrangement joins TRBV29-1 to TRBJ1-2, with a possible D match to TRBD1 (5 bases). V gave up 0 bases and J gave up 3 bases, with 5 bases separating them. Germline values: CDR1 SQVTM, CDR2 ANQGSEA. The CDR3 contains 12 residues.